A single sample is the source of the 24 T cell receptor beta chains below, sequenced in a study of T-cell reconstitution after alpha-beta-depleted transplantation in children. Unique molecular identifiers were incorporated during preparation of the TCRbeta library. TCRdb itself ran the PCR reads through MiXCR, one entry per CDR3 protein. The sample records 610,000 or so distinct CDR3 sequences, roughly 30% being singletons. Sequences were derived from PBMCs, sampled before TCRalphabeta/CD19-depleted stem cell transplant. These receptors were taken from a boy younger than two with Wiskott-Aldrich syndrome, due to receive a stem cell transplant.

This chain joins TRBV4-2 and TRBJ2-3; weak D call: TRBD2 (6 bases). Looked up from germline, CDR1 is LGHNA and CDR2 is YNFKEQ. CDR3 length: 15 amino acids. Trimming removed 3 bases at V and 4 bases at J, with 14 bases between. Here the CDR3 DNA reads TGTGCCAGCAGCCAGCGTGGCGGGACTGCAGATACGCAGTATTTT. Translated, it gives CASSQRGGTADTQYF.

This clonotype occurred a few times. The gene calls are TRBV10-3 and TRBJ2-1; 11 nucleotides agree with TRBD2. The CDR3 runs to 18 residues. The trim removed 4 bases at V and 6 bases at J, leaving 14 bases unmatched. Germline-derived CDR1 and CDR2 are ENHRY and SYGVKD. CDR3 loop: CAISVRLAGSPSSNEQFF. CDR3 DNA sequence: TGTGCCATCAGTGTTAGACTAGCGGGAAGTCCCTCGAGCAATGAGCAGTTCTTC.

In its sample, this clonotype was seen a few times. CDR3 protein: CASSVDVTGYEQYF. In DNA form, the CDR3 reads TGTGCCAGCAGCGTAGACGTGACTGGCTACGAGCAGTACTTC. The V call is TRBV9, the J call TRBJ2-7; no reliable D call. The CDR3 runs to 14 residues. CDR1 and CDR2 from the germline V gene are SGDLS and YYNGEE. The V end lost 0 bases, the J end lost 3 bases, and 10 bases lay between the germline ends.

The chain combines TRBV21-1 with TRBJ2-5; the table calls TRBD2, which could not be checked here. TRBV21-1 is designated a pseudogene. CDR3 size: 14 residues. DNA for the CDR3: TGTGCCAGCAGCAAAGCGCGCGGGCTGGAGACCCAGTACTTC. Protein product: CASSKARGLETQYF.

The chain is built from TRBV12-3 or TRBV12-4 and TRBJ1-5; TRBD1 matches at 10 bases. Trimming took 4 bases from V and 4 from J; bases not matched to a gene: 10. The CDR3 has 17 amino acids. Here the CDR3 reads CASSSVPGTGVNQPQHF. The CDR3 coding sequence is TGTGCCAGCAGTTCCGTACCCGGGACAGGGGTGAATCAGCCCCAGCATTTT.

The chain carries TRBV15 and TRBJ2-7; 7 bases map to TRBD1. From germline, CDR1 is LNHNV and CDR2 YYDKDF (reference sequence). This CDR3 is built from 15 residues. The J segment lost 2 bases and the V segment lost 1 base, leaving 5 bases of the junction unmatched. The CDR3, as DNA: TGTGCCACCAGCAGAGCCCGGACAGGAGCCTACGAGCAGTACTTC. Translating gives CATSRARTGAYEQYF.

J is TRBJ2-3 and V is TRBV5-7, with a tentative D call TRBD1 (6 bases). TRBV5-7 carries the ORF label, with uncertain function. Trimming pared 4 bases from V and 1 base from J, leaving 22 bases between. There are 18 residues in the CDR3. The CDR3 DNA reads TGTGCCAGCAGCCCTCCGGGACAAGGACTCAGGCGCACAGATACGCAGTATTTT. This translates into CASSPPGQGLRRTDTQYF.

This clonotype was found a few times. The CDR3 region is CASSYGASGRGNEQFF. CDR3 in DNA: TGTGCCAGCAGTTACGGAGCTAGCGGGAGGGGAAATGAGCAGTTCTTC. The V call is TRBV6-5, the J call TRBJ2-1; 12 nucleotides align to TRBD2. The CDR3 runs to 16 residues. The V and J ends lost 2 bases and 7 bases, in that order; junction bases with no gene match: 6. The germline gives CDR1 MNHEY, CDR2 SVGAGI.

This clonotype was seen more than once but under ten times. The genes are TRBV10-3 and TRBJ1-1; possibly TRBD1 for D (6 bases). Looked up from germline, CDR1 is ENHRY and CDR2 is SYGVKD. The CDR3 length is 13 residues. The V end was cut by 4 bases, the J end by 7 bases, with 13 bases between. DNA for the CDR3: TGTGCCATCAGTGCCGACAGGCGATTTGAAGCTTTCTTT. Translation: CAISADRRFEAFF.

This chain joins TRBV5-1 and TRBJ2-1; 12 bases line up with TRBD2. The CDR3 length is 16 residues. The germline gives CDR1 SGHRS, CDR2 YFSETQ. The ends lost 5 bases at V and 10 bases at J; junction bases unmatched: 13. This CDR3 is CASSPAPSGRGKEQFF. CDR3 DNA sequence: TGCGCCAGCAGTCCTGCTCCTAGCGGGAGGGGGAAGGAGCAGTTCTTC.

This clonotype was seen more than once but under ten times. V usage is TRBV10-3 and J usage is TRBJ2-7, with TRBD2 matching over 7 bases. The CDR3 has 11 residues. Per germline, CDR1 ENHRY and CDR2 SYGVKD. With 8 bases clipped from V and 12 bases from J, the junction kept 10 bases outside the gene matches. In DNA form, the CDR3 reads TGTGCCATCTCCGCGGGAGCCATGGGGTACTTC. It specifies CAISAGAMGYF.

This clonotype was detected only a few times. This chain joins TRBV15 and TRBJ2-7; the D gene is possibly TRBD2 (5 bases). This CDR3 is 14 amino acids long. Germline CDR1 LNHNV, CDR2 YYDKDF (reference sequence). V was clipped by 1 base and J by 6 bases, with 13 bases between them. CDR3 coding DNA: TGTGCCACCAGCAGAGGAGGGTACGGTAGCGAGCAGTACTTC. Its translation is CATSRGGYGSEQYF.

The chain employs TRBV18 and TRBJ2-6; D gene ambiguous. V was shortened by 6 bases and J by 1 base, with 16 bases between the two germline ends. The CDR3 contains 17 residues. CDR1 is KGHSH, CDR2 LQKENI, per germline. CDR3: CASSPPRAGSGANVLTF. The CDR3, as DNA: TGTGCCAGCTCGCCCCCACGGGCTGGATCTGGGGCCAACGTCCTGACTTTC.

The chain joins TRBV6-1 to TRBJ2-1; 8 bases line up with TRBD1. Germline CDR1 MNHNS, CDR2 SASEGT. There are 14 residues in the CDR3. V was clipped by 6 bases and J by 9 bases; unmatched bases: 10. The CDR3 sequence is CASRSGQGLGEQFF. DNA of the CDR3: TGTGCCAGCAGGAGCGGACAGGGATTAGGTGAGCAGTTCTTC.

This clonotype was counted between two and nine times. The gene calls are TRBV5-1 and TRBJ2-7; D possibly corresponds to TRBD1 (6 bases). The CDR3 runs 14 residues. Trimming took 4 bases from V and 1 from J, leaving 12 bases between them. Germline CDR1 SGHRS, CDR2 YFSETQ. The CDR3 region is CASSGHRASYEQYF. The DNA for the CDR3 is TGCGCCAGCAGCGGACACAGGGCGTCCTACGAGCAGTACTTC. Full variable domain (outside the CDR3, taken from reference TRBV5-1 and TRBJ2-7): KAGVTQTPRYLIKTRGQQVTLSCSPISGHRSVSWYQQTPGQGLQFLFEYFSETQRNKGNFPGRFSGRQFSNSRSEMNVSTLELGDSALYLCASSGHRASYEQYFGPGTRLTVT.

The chain has TRBV6-1 and TRBJ1-1, with D perhaps TRBD1 (5 bases). Looked up from germline, CDR1 is MNHNS and CDR2 is SASEGT. This CDR3 is built from 12 residues. Trimming took off 6 bases at V and 10 bases at J, with 15 bases between the two ends. CDR3 sequence reads: CASRNFREGAFF. CDR3 coding DNA: TGTGCCAGCAGAAACTTCAGGGAGGGAGCTTTCTTT.

The chain recombines TRBV5-1 with TRBJ2-1, with 7 bases matching TRBD2. Trimming cost V 1 base and J 6 bases; bases outside gene matches: 13. Germline V gene sequence: CDR1 SGHRS, CDR2 YFSETQ. The CDR3 totals 17 residues. The CDR3 nucleotides are TGCGCCAGCAGCTTGTGGGGGTGGGGAGGGAGTCTCAATGAGCAGTTCTTC. Amino acids: CASSLWGWGGSLNEQFF.

In its sample, this clonotype was seen a few times. The rearrangement uses TRBV6-5 and TRBJ2-6; no clear D gene. V lost 1 base, J lost 0 bases, and 13 bases lay in between. The CDR3 loop spans 18 amino acids. Germline CDR1 is MNHEY and CDR2 is SVGAGI. This chain's CDR3 is CASSYWSSPLSGANVLTF. The CDR3 DNA reads TGTGCCAGCAGTTACTGGAGCTCGCCCCTCTCTGGGGCCAACGTCCTGACTTTC.

The chain uses TRBV6-2 or TRBV6-3 and TRBJ1-5, with D possibly TRBD1 on 6 matching bases. The CDR3 has 16 amino acids. V shed 4 bases and J shed 7 bases, with 20 bases lying between them. CDR1 and CDR2 (germline): MNHEY, SVGEGT. The CDR3 loop reads CASSFFLGATGQPQHF. The CDR3 nucleotides are TGTGCCAGCAGTTTTTTTTTGGGGGCGACGGGCCAGCCCCAGCATTTT.

The genes are TRBV20-1 and TRBJ1-5; D ambiguous. The germline V and J ends were trimmed by 0 bases and 0 bases, with 6 bases remaining between them. The CDR3 spans 14 residues. Germline V lookup: CDR1 DFQATT, CDR2 SNEGSKA (reference sequence). DNA of the CDR3: TGCAGTGCTAGAGAGACCTTTAGCAATCAGCCCCAGCATTTT. Translation gives CSARETFSNQPQHF.

This clonotype was observed a handful of times. The chain recombines TRBV11-2 with TRBJ2-1, with 7 nucleotides matching TRBD2. Unmatched junction bases numbered 12, after V lost 5 bases and J lost 5 bases. The CDR3 is made up of 16 amino acids. Per germline, CDR1 SGHAT and CDR2 FQNNGV. CDR3 DNA: TGTGCCAGCAGCCTAGGAGGCGGGAGAAGACACAATGAGCAGTTCTTC. It yields the protein CASSLGGGRRHNEQFF.

In this sample, this clonotype turned up a few times. J is TRBJ2-1 and V is TRBV9; 7 bases line up with TRBD1. Germline CDR1 and CDR2: SGDLS and YYNGEE. The J segment lost 8 bases and the V segment lost 0 bases, leaving 5 bases of the junction unmatched. The CDR3 sequence is 14 residues long. Here the CDR3 DNA reads TGTGCCAGCAGCGTAGAGGAAGGGGGCTATGAGCAGTTCTTC. This gives the protein CASSVEEGGYEQFF.

The chain carries TRBV25-1 and TRBJ1-1; D may be TRBD1 (5 bases). Trimming left V 1 base short and J 7 bases short, with 10 bases between. The CDR3 covers 13 residues. Germline lookup yields CDR1 MGHDK and CDR2 SYGVNS. The CDR3 is CASSELNRYEAFF. CDR3 nucleotide sequence: TGTGCCAGCAGTGAATTAAACAGGTATGAAGCTTTCTTT.

This clonotype was found a few times. This rearrangement joins TRBV29-1 to TRBJ2-5; TRBD2 agrees at 8 bases. Losses at the gene ends were 1 base for V and 5 bases for J; bases not matched to a gene: 3. Germline V CDR1 and CDR2: SQVTM, ANQGSEA. The CDR3 covers 13 residues. The CDR3 nucleotides read TGCAGCGTTGAAGCTAGCGGGTCGGAGACCCAGTACTTC. The encoded protein is CSVEASGSETQYF.